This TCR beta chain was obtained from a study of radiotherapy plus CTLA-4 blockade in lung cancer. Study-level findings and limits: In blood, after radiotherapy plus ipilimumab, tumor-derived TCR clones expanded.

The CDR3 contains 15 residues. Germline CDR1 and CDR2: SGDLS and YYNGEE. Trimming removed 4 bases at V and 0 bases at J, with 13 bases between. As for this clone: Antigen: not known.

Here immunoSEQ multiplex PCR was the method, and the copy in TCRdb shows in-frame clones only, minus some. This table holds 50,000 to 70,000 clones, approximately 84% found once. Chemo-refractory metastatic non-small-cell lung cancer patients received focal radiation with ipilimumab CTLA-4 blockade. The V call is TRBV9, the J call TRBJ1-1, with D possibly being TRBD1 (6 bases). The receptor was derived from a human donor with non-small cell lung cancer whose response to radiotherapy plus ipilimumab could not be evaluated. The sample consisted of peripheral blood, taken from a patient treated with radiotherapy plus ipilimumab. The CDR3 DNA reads TGTGCCAGCAGCCCAAGACAGGTCATGAACACTGAAGCTTTCTTT. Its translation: CASSPRQVMNTEAFF.